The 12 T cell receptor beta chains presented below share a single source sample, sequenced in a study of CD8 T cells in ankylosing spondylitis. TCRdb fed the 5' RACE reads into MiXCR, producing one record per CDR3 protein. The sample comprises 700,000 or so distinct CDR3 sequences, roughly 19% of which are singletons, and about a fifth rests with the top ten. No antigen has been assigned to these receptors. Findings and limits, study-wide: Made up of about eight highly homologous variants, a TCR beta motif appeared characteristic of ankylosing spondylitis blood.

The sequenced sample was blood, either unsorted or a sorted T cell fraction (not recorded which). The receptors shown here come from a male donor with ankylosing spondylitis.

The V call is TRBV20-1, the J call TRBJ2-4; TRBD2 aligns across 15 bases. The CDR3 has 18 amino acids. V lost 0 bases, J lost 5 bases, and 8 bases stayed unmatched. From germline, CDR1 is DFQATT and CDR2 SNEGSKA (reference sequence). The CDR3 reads CSARDVGTSGRTENIQYF. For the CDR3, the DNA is TGCAGTGCTAGAGATGTTGGGACTAGCGGGAGGACGGAAAACATTCAGTACTTC.

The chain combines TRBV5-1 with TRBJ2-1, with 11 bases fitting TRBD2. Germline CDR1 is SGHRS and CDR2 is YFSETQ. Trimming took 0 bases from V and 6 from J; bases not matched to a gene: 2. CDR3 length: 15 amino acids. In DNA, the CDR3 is TGCGCCAGCAGCTTGGTACTAGCGGGGGTCAATGAGCAGTTCTTC. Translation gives CASSLVLAGVNEQFF. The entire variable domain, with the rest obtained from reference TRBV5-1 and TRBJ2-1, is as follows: KAGVTQTPRYLIKTRGQQVTLSCSPISGHRSVSWYQQTPGQGLQFLFEYFSETQRNKGNFPGRFSGRQFSNSRSEMNVSTLELGDSALYLCASSLVLAGVNEQFFGPGTRLTVL.

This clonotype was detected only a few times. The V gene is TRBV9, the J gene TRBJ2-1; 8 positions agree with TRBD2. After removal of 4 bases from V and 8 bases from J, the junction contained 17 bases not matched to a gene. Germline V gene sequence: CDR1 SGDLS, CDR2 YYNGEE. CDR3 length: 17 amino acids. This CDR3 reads CASSKSGGQITGDEQFF. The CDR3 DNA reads TGTGCCAGCAGCAAGAGCGGGGGCCAGATAACGGGTGATGAGCAGTTCTTC.

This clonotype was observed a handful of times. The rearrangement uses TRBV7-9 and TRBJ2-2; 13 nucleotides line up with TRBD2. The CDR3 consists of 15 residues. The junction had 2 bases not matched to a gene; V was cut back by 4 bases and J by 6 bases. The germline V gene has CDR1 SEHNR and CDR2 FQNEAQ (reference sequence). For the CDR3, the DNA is TGTGCCAGCAGCTGGACTAGCGGGAGTCCCGGGGAGCTGTTTTTT. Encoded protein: CASSWTSGSPGELFF.

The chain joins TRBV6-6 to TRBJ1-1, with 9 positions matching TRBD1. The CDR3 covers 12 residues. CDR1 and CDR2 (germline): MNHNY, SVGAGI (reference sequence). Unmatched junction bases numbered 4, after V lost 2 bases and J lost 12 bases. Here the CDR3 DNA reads TGTGCCAGCAGTTACCCGGGACAGGGTACTTTCTTT. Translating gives CASSYPGQGTFF.

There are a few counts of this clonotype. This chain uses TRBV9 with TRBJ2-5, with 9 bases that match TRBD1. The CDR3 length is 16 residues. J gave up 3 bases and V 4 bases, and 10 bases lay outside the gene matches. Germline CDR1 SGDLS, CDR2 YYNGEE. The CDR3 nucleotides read TGTGCCAGCAGCAAAGGGACAGGGAGGGGGGAAGAGACCCAGTACTTC. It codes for CASSKGTGRGEETQYF.

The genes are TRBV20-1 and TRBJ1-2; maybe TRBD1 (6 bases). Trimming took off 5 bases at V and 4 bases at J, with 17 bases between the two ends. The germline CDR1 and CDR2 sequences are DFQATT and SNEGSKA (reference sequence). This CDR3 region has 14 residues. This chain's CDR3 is CSAPDSHPTYGYTF. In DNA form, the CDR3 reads TGCAGTGCTCCGGACAGCCATCCGACCTATGGCTACACCTTC.

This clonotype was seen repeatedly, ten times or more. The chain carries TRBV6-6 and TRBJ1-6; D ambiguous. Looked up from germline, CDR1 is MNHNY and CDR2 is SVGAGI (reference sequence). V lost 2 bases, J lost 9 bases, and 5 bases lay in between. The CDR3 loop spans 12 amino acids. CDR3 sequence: CASSYGLSPLHF. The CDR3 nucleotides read TGTGCCAGCAGTTACGGGCTTTCACCCCTCCACTTT.

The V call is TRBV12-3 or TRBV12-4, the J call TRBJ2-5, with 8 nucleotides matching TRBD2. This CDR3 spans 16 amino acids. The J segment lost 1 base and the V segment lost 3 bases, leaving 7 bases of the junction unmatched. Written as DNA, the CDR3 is TGTGCCAGCAGTTTCGGCGGGAGGAAAGTCCAAGAGACCCAGTACTTC. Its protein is CASSFGGRKVQETQYF.

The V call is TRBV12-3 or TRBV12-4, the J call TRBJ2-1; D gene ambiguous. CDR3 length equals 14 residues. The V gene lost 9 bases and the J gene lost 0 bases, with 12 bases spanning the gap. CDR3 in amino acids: CASTPASSYNEQFF. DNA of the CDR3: TGTGCCAGTACGCCGGCTAGCTCCTACAATGAGCAGTTCTTC.

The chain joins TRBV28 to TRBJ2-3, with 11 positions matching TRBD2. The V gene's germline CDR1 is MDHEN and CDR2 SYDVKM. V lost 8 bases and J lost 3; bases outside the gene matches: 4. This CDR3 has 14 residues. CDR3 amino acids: CASELAGETDTQYF. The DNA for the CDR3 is TGTGCCAGCGAACTAGCGGGGGAAACAGATACGCAGTATTTT.

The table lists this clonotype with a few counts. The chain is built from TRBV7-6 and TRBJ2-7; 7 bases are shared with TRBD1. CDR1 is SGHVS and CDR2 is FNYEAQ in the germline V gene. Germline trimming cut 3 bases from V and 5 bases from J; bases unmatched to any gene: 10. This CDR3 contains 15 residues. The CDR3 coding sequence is TGTGCCAGCAGCTTCTTCCCCGGGACAGCCGACGAGCAGTACTTC. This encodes CASSFFPGTADEQYF.